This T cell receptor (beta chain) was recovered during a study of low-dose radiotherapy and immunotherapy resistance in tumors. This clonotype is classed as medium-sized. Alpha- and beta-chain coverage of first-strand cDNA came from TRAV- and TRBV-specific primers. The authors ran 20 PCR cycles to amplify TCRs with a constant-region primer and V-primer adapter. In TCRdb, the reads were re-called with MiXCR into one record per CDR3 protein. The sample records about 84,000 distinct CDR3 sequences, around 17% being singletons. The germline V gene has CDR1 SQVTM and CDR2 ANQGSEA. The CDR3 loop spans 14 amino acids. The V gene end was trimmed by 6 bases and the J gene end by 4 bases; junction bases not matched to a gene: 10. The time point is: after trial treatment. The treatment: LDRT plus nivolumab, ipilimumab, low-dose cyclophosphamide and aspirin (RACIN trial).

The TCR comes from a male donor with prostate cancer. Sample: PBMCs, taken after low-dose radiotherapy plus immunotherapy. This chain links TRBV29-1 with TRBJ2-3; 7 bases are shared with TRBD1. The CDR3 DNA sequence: TGCAGCGTCATCCAGGGGGTCGGAGCAGATACGCAGTATTTT. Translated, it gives CSVIQGVGADTQYF.